A single sample gave rise to the 20 T cell receptor beta chains below, sequenced in a study of cytomegalovirus exposure and HLA in healthy donors. 13 Jbeta primers and 60 Vbeta primers were used for the PCR. Clones were read by immunoSEQ multiplex PCR, and TCRdb kept only the in-frame ones, dropping some. In the table there are about 77,000 clones, 75% to 85% of which are singletons. The sequencing input was PBMCs. The receptors derive from a man aged 35 to 55 in good health and CMV-seronegative.

The V gene is TRBV6-6, the J gene TRBJ1-4; weak D call: TRBD1 (5 bases). In germline, CDR1 is MNHNY, CDR2 SVGAGI (reference sequence). The CDR3 has 13 residues. V lost 7 bases, J lost 4 bases, and 10 bases lay in between. CDR3 sequence (DNA): TGTGCCAGCATTGACAGCCTTAATGAAAAACTGTTTTTT. Translation: CASIDSLNEKLFF.

The chain employs TRBV6-5 and TRBJ1-5, with D uncertain. This CDR3 is built from 13 residues. Between the trimmed V and J ends, which lost 5 bases and 7 bases, there was a span of 12 bases. Looked up from germline, CDR1 is MNHEY and CDR2 is SVGAGI. The CDR3, as DNA: TGTGCCAGCAGTGAAAGTCACACCCAGCCCCAGCATTTT. Translating gives CASSESHTQPQHF.

The chain links TRBV2 to TRBJ2-7, with 13 bases aligning to TRBD2. This CDR3 comprises 14 residues. Unmatched junction bases numbered 6, after V lost 6 bases and J lost 7 bases. Germline V gives CDR1 SNHLY, CDR2 FYNNEI. CDR3 coding DNA: TGTGCCAGCAGAGCCGGACTAGCGGGGGTTGAGCAGTACTTC. Its translation is CASRAGLAGVEQYF.

This clone was recorded only once. The gene calls are TRBV4-3 and TRBJ1-2; D may be TRBD1 (6 bases). The CDR3 covers 17 residues. Germline V gene data show CDR1 as LGHNA and CDR2 as YSLEER. V gave up 0 bases and J gave up 8 bases, with 22 bases separating them. The CDR3 protein is CASSQDSQKVRGWGYTF. For the CDR3, the DNA is TGCGCCAGCAGCCAAGATTCCCAAAAAGTCAGGGGTTGGGGCTACACCTTC.

J is TRBJ1-1 and V is TRBV19; 8 nucleotides match TRBD1. The CDR3 has 15 residues. Germline lookup yields CDR1 LNHDA and CDR2 SQIVND (reference sequence). Losses at the gene ends were 2 bases for V and 0 bases for J; bases not matched to a gene: 2. CDR3 sequence: CASSIRTGMNTEAFF. CDR3 coding DNA: TGTGCCAGTAGTATAAGGACAGGGATGAACACTGAAGCTTTCTTT. Full variable domain (outside the CDR3, taken from reference TRBV19 and TRBJ1-1): DGGITQSPKYLFRKEGQNVTLSCEQNLNHDAMYWYRQDPGQGLRLIYYSQIVNDFQKGDIAEGYSVSREKKESFPLTVTSAQKNPTAFYLCASSIRTGMNTEAFFGQGTRLTVV.

The rearrangement links TRBV28 to TRBJ1-1, with D possibly matching TRBD1 (5 bases). The CDR3 runs to 15 residues. The ends were cut back, 7 bases at V and 3 bases at J, with 18 bases in the middle. The germline gives CDR1 MDHEN, CDR2 SYDVKM. The DNA of the CDR3 is TGTGCCAGCACCCTTTTCGGGGGAGCGGACACTGAAGCTTTCTTT. Encoded protein: CASTLFGGADTEAFF.

The chain combines TRBV5-1 with TRBJ1-2; the match to TRBD1 covers 7 bases. The V and J ends lost 1 base and 0 bases, in that order; junction bases with no gene match: 6. The CDR3 loop spans 16 amino acids. Germline V lookup: CDR1 SGHRS, CDR2 YFSETQ. Here the CDR3 reads CASSLPRGPANYGYTF. Written as DNA, the CDR3 is TGCGCCAGCAGCTTGCCGAGGGGGCCAGCTAACTATGGCTACACCTTC.

The CDR3 region is CASSFDGRNTEAFF. CDR3 sequence (DNA): TGTGCCAGCAGCTTTGACGGGAGGAACACTGAAGCTTTCTTT. The chain is built from TRBV5-8 and TRBJ1-1; D ambiguous. The V gene's germline CDR1 is SGHTS and CDR2 YDEGEE. The CDR3 consists of 14 residues. V shed 2 bases and J shed 1 base, with 9 bases lying between them.

The chain is built from TRBV7-9 and TRBJ1-4; 8 bases are shared with TRBD1. Germline assignment: CDR1 SEHNR and CDR2 FQNEAQ (reference sequence). CDR3 length: 16 amino acids. V shed 2 bases and J 4 bases; nucleotides not matched to a gene: 6. The CDR3 DNA sequence: TGTGCCAGCAGCTTACTTGGACAGGGCATTAATGAAAAACTGTTTTTT. This codes for CASSLLGQGINEKLFF.

V is TRBV18 and J is TRBJ1-5; D is unresolved. CDR3 size: 16 residues. Germline CDR1 reads KGHSH; CDR2 reads LQKENI. V was cut by 3 bases and J by 2 bases, with 14 bases left in between. The CDR3 loop reads CASSPSSGSGNQPQHF. In nucleotides, the CDR3 is TGTGCCAGCTCACCGTCTTCGGGAAGCGGCAATCAGCCCCAGCATTTT.

The chain has TRBV28 and TRBJ1-6; possibly TRBD1 for D (6 bases). There are 17 residues in the CDR3. Trimming shortened V by 6 bases and J by 0 bases, and 15 bases separated the two germline ends. Per germline, CDR1 MDHEN and CDR2 SYDVKM. CDR3 bases: TGTGCCAGCAGACCACATCAGGGGAGCTCCTATAATTCACCCCTCCACTTT. It encodes CASRPHQGSSYNSPLHF. Variable domain in full (rest from reference TRBV28 and TRBJ1-6): DVKVTQSSRYLVKRTGEKVFLECVQDMDHENMFWYRQDPGLGLRLIYFSYDVKMKEKGDIPEGYSVSREKKERFSLILESASTNQTSMYLCASRPHQGSSYNSPLHFGNGTRLTVT.

The chain recombines TRBV7-9 with TRBJ2-7, with 10 nucleotides matching TRBD1. The V and J ends lost 5 bases and 2 bases, in that order; junction bases with no gene match: 9. The CDR3 sequence is 16 residues long. Germline loops: CDR1 SEHNR, CDR2 FQNEAQ (reference sequence). The CDR3 DNA sequence: TGTGCCAGCAGCCCACCCCCCGGGACAGGGGCCTACGAGCAGTACTTC. This codes for CASSPPPGTGAYEQYF.

The J gene is TRBJ1-2, the V gene TRBV5-8, with 7 positions matching TRBD1. Unmatched junction bases numbered 9, after V lost 4 bases and J lost 3 bases. The CDR3 has 15 residues. Germline CDR1 is SGHTS and CDR2 is YDEGEE. CDR3 in DNA: TGTGCCAGCAGCGGGGGACAGTTAATCGACTATGGCTACACCTTC. Its protein product is CASSGGQLIDYGYTF.

V gene TRBV27 combines with J gene TRBJ2-7; TRBD1 aligns across 7 bases. With 6 bases clipped from V and 4 bases from J, the junction kept 9 bases outside the gene matches. Germline loops: CDR1 MNHEY, CDR2 SMNVEV (reference sequence). The CDR3 is 14 residues long. CDR3 sequence reads: CASRRTGTAYEQYF. The CDR3 DNA reads TGTGCCAGCAGAAGAACCGGGACAGCGTACGAGCAGTACTTC.

The rearrangement links TRBV19 to TRBJ1-4, with D possibly being TRBD1 (5 bases). The V gene's germline CDR1 is LNHDA and CDR2 SQIVND (reference sequence). V was trimmed by 5 bases and J by 5 bases, leaving 12 bases between them. The CDR3 is made up of 14 amino acids. The CDR3 spells CASSPGTANEKLFF. CDR3 in DNA: TGTGCCAGTAGTCCAGGGACTGCGAATGAAAAACTGTTTTTT.

V and J are TRBV5-1 and TRBJ2-5; 12 positions agree with TRBD2. The J call may be wrong; the DNA end is better matched by TRBJ2-7. The V gene's germline CDR1 is SGHRS and CDR2 YFSETQ. This CDR3 has 13 residues. The CDR3 region is CASSRLAGDEQYF. DNA for the CDR3: TGCGCCAGCAGCCGACTAGCGGGGGACGAGCAGTACTTC.

This chain uses TRBV6-5 with TRBJ2-7, with 10 bases that match TRBD2. This CDR3 has 14 amino acids. V lost 7 bases and J lost 7; bases outside the gene matches: 10. Germline CDR1 is MNHEY and CDR2 is SVGAGI. The CDR3 DNA reads TGTGCCAGCACCCCAAGCGGGGGGGCCGGGGAGCAGTACTTC. This encodes CASTPSGGAGEQYF.

The genes are TRBV19 and TRBJ1-5; no clear D gene. V was trimmed by 1 base and J by 4 bases, leaving 8 bases between them. The CDR3 covers 14 residues. Germline V CDR1 and CDR2: LNHDA, SQIVND (reference sequence). The CDR3 protein is CASSIVGENQPQHF. The CDR3 coding sequence is TGTGCCAGTAGTATAGTAGGAGAGAATCAGCCCCAGCATTTT.

As regards this clone: The junction shows a germline mismatch at one end, possibly a read error. The chain has TRBV7-9 and TRBJ1-4, with unresolved D. This CDR3 is built from 14 residues. Germline assignment: CDR1 SEHNR and CDR2 FQNEAQ (reference sequence). CDR3 in DNA: TGTTCCAGCAGCTTATCATCCCATAATGAAAAACTGTTTTTT. Encoded protein: CSSSLSSHNEKLFF.

The chain joins TRBV6-5 to TRBJ1-2, with D possibly TRBD1 on 5 matching bases. Germline values: CDR1 MNHEY, CDR2 SVGAGI. The CDR3 spans 15 residues. The V gene lost 0 bases and the J gene lost 2 bases, with 10 bases spanning the gap. The chain's CDR3 is CASSYSTGGNYGYTF. As DNA, the CDR3 is TGTGCCAGCAGTTACTCAACTGGGGGGAACTATGGCTACACCTTC.